The 3 T cell receptor beta chains given below trace back to one sample, sequenced in a study of T cell repertoires in cytomegalovirus infection. Each CDR3 protein is one row after TCRdb ran MiXCR on the reads. Seen here are fewer than 400,000 distinct CDR3 sequences, around a sixth observed once, and the top ten hold under 9%. Sequencing input: PBMCs. Receptor source: a human donor in good health (CMV status not recorded). Some clones in this sample may be carry-over from other donors' samples.

This clonotype was seen just once. The chain uses TRBV10-3 and TRBJ2-5; TRBD1 aligns across 7 bases. V dropped 3 bases and J dropped 1; count of bases not matched to a gene: 2. The length of the CDR3 is 14 residues. The germline CDR1 and CDR2 sequences are ENHRY and SYGVKD. CDR3 nucleotides: TGTGCCATCAGTGAAGGGACAGCCCAAGAGACCCAGTACTTC. This encodes CAISEGTAQETQYF.

This clonotype has a handful of counts. This chain links TRBV2 with TRBJ2-2; TRBD1 aligns across 7 bases. J was trimmed by 4 bases and V by 6 bases; bases with no gene match: 8. This CDR3 has 15 amino acids. Germline V lookup: CDR1 SNHLY, CDR2 FYNNEI. The CDR3: CASRGTVRVTGELFF. The CDR3 DNA sequence: TGTGCCAGCAGGGGGACAGTGAGGGTCACCGGGGAGCTGTTTTTT.

This clonotype showed up just a few times. The chain uses TRBV20-1 and TRBJ1-2; D may be TRBD1 (5 bases). There are 12 residues in the CDR3. V gave up 3 bases and J gave up 4 bases, with 9 bases separating them. Germline V lookup: CDR1 DFQATT, CDR2 SNEGSKA (reference sequence). CDR3 nucleotides: TGCAGTGCTAGCGGGACGGTCTATGGCTACACCTTC. The encoded protein is CSASGTVYGYTF.